These 16 T cell receptor beta chains were all obtained from the same sample, sequenced in a study of blood T cells in healthy people across ages. A second PCR, run for about 7 to 11 cycles, used a sample-barcoded 5' primer plus a J-beta primer mix. MiXCR, run by TCRdb on the 5' RACE reads, gives a single entry per CDR3 protein. The sample has under 2 million distinct CDR3 sequences, about 31% seen once. Sample: blood. The receptors shown here come from a woman aged 25 to 39 in good health.

This clonotype appeared many times. V usage is TRBV27 and J usage is TRBJ2-7; a possible D gene is TRBD2 (7 bases). The V end was cut by 7 bases, the J end by 5 bases, with 18 bases between. The CDR3 has 14 amino acids. Germline V gene sequence: CDR1 MNHEY, CDR2 SMNVEV (reference sequence). In DNA form, the CDR3 reads TGTGCCAGCACCCTAGGGGGAGGGTCGGACGAGCAGTACTTC. Its translation is CASTLGGGSDEQYF.

In this sample, this clonotype turned up a few times. The rearrangement uses TRBV18 and TRBJ2-1, with D unclear. The CDR3 covers 11 residues. Germline CDR1 is KGHSH and CDR2 is LQKENI. The V gene lost 4 bases and the J gene lost 12 bases, with 10 bases spanning the gap. CDR3 sequence (DNA): TGTGCCAGCTCACGAGGCGATGGGCAGTTCTTC. This encodes CASSRGDGQFF.

For this clonotype: This could be a read error, since a much larger clone is one nucleotide away. Here the CDR3 reads CASSHIEGGEGTQYF. The CDR3 DNA follows: TGCGCCAGCAGCCATATCGAAGGCGGGGAAGGGACCCAGTACTTC. V usage is TRBV4-1 and J usage is TRBJ2-5; possible D gene TRBD2, 6 bases. Trimming pared 3 bases from V and 7 bases from J, leaving 18 bases between. From germline, CDR1 is MGHRA and CDR2 YSYEKL. This CDR3 is 15 amino acids long.

The V and J genes are TRBV2 and TRBJ2-1, with no clear D. The germline CDR1 and CDR2 sequences are SNHLY and FYNNEI. V shed 7 bases and J shed 4 bases, with 11 bases lying between them. The CDR3 runs to 13 residues. CDR3 DNA: TGTGCCAGCACCGATCCCGGATACAATGAGCAGTTCTTC. Its translation: CASTDPGYNEQFF.

This sequence joins TRBV7-9 and TRBJ2-4, with D possibly matching TRBD2 (5 bases). Germline loops: CDR1 SEHNR, CDR2 FQNEAQ (reference sequence). V lost 1 base and J lost 3, with 13 bases in between. The CDR3 totals 16 residues. Here the CDR3 reads CASSLDTGIDKNIQYF. Here the CDR3 DNA reads TGTGCCAGCAGCTTAGATACGGGAATCGACAAAAACATTCAGTACTTC.

V and J are TRBV5-1 and TRBJ2-3; tentatively, D is TRBD2 (5 bases). The germline V and J ends were trimmed by 6 bases and 3 bases, with 17 bases remaining between them. Germline V gene lookup returns CDR1 SGHRS and CDR2 YFSETQ. This CDR3 contains 15 residues. The CDR3, as DNA: TGCGCCAGCAACCGGACCGTTACGGGGACAGATACGCAGTATTTT. Translating it yields CASNRTVTGTDTQYF.

The rearrangement uses TRBV28 and TRBJ2-7; the match to TRBD1 covers 9 bases. V shed 8 bases and J 5 bases; nucleotides not matched to a gene: 7. Germline CDR1 reads MDHEN; CDR2 reads SYDVKM. The CDR3 has 13 amino acids. Here the CDR3 reads CASLGQGGHEQYF. Here the CDR3 DNA reads TGTGCCAGCCTGGGACAGGGTGGACACGAGCAGTACTTC.

The chain combines TRBV29-1 with TRBJ1-1; TRBD1 aligns across 7 bases. The CDR3 consists of 14 residues. The junction had 14 bases not matched to a gene; V was cut back by 4 bases and J by 9 bases. CDR1 is SQVTM and CDR2 is ANQGSEA in the germline V gene. The CDR3 loop reads CSVGDLDREPKAFF. Written as DNA, the CDR3 is TGCAGCGTTGGGGATCTAGACAGGGAACCTAAAGCTTTCTTT.

The chain employs TRBV5-1 and TRBJ2-7; the D call may be TRBD1 or TRBD2 (5 bases each). Germline values: CDR1 SGHRS, CDR2 YFSETQ. V gave up 5 bases and J gave up 3 bases, with 9 bases separating them. The CDR3 consists of 12 residues. The CDR3 reads CASRGDLYEQYF. The DNA for the CDR3 is TGCGCCAGCAGGGGGGACCTCTACGAGCAGTACTTC.

This clonotype has a count of ten or more. The V call is TRBV4-1, the J call TRBJ2-1; the D is unclear. Per the germline V gene, CDR1 is MGHRA and CDR2 is YSYEKL. The CDR3 has 13 residues. V was shortened by 0 bases and J by 12 bases, with 12 bases between the two germline ends. The CDR3 bases are TGCGCCAGCAGCCAAGATGGTGATTCCTGGCAGTTCTTC. Encoded protein: CASSQDGDSWQFF.

The chain has TRBV5-6 and TRBJ2-7; 9 positions match TRBD2. Trimming removed 3 bases from V and 5 bases from J; junction bases left unmatched: 12. This CDR3 comprises 16 residues. Germline CDR1 is SGHDT and CDR2 is YYEEEE. CDR3 nucleotides: TGTGCCAGCAGCTCCTGGACTAGCGAATTCGCCCACGAGCAGTACTTC. Residues: CASSSWTSEFAHEQYF.

The V gene is TRBV6-6, the J gene TRBJ2-2; no definite D call. V lost 6 bases to trimming and J lost 9 bases, with 8 bases between them. This CDR3 has 11 amino acids. Germline loops: CDR1 MNHNY, CDR2 SVGAGI (reference sequence). CDR3 sequence (DNA): TGTGCCAGCAGCCGCCACAGGGAGCTGTTTTTT. Amino acid sequence: CASSRHRELFF.

The rearrangement links TRBV6-6 to TRBJ2-5; 7 nucleotides line up with TRBD2. The V gene's germline CDR1 is MNHNY and CDR2 SVGAGI (reference sequence). The trim removed 2 bases at V and 11 bases at J, leaving 14 bases unmatched. This CDR3 is built from 15 residues. As DNA, the CDR3 is TGTGCCAGCAGTTACACGTCCTGGGAGGGAGATGAGCAGTACTTC. This gives the protein CASSYTSWEGDEQYF.

This clonotype has only a few counts. This chain links TRBV9 with TRBJ2-4; TRBD1 is a possible D gene (5 bases). Trimming cost V 3 bases and J 2 bases, with 6 bases left between them. The CDR3 runs 13 residues. Germline assignment: CDR1 SGDLS and CDR2 YYNGEE. The CDR3 spells CASSAGSKNIQYF. The CDR3, as DNA: TGTGCCAGCAGCGCAGGGTCCAAAAACATTCAGTACTTC.

This sequence joins TRBV20-1 and TRBJ2-7; 13 bases fit TRBD2. Looked up from germline, CDR1 is DFQATT and CDR2 is SNEGSKA (reference sequence). With V trimmed by 6 bases and J by 6 bases, 5 bases remained unmatched. The CDR3 extends over 13 amino acids. CDR3 residues: CSAGTSGKIEQYF. The CDR3 DNA sequence: TGCAGTGCCGGGACTAGCGGGAAAATCGAGCAGTACTTC.

V is TRBV3-1 and J is TRBJ2-5, with 8 bases fitting TRBD1. With 5 bases clipped from V and 1 base from J, the junction kept 3 bases outside the gene matches. The CDR3 is 14 residues long. Germline lookup yields CDR1 LGHDT and CDR2 YNNKEL (reference sequence). CDR3 loop: CASSGDRPQETQYF. The CDR3 DNA reads TGTGCCAGCAGCGGGGACAGGCCCCAAGAGACCCAGTACTTC.